The clone carrying this T cell receptor beta chain occurred a few times. Sequenced by immunoSEQ multiplex PCR; TCRdb stores in-frame clones only, minus some. This table holds tens of thousands of clones, about 80% found once. The sample originates from a study of PD-1 blockade in classical Hodgkin lymphoma. Time point here: cycle 4 day 1 (C4D1), after more than five weeks of nivolumab. Each and every patient relapsed after autologous stem cell transplantation, and patients got differing brentuximab vedotin exposure. Germline V lookup: CDR1 SGHRS, CDR2 YFSETQ. The CDR3 has 20 residues. Trimming removed 0 bases from V and 1 base from J; junction bases left unmatched: 11.

The sample in question was peripheral blood mononuclear cells (PBMCs), obtained before the fourth cycle of nivolumab. This chain uses TRBV5-1 with TRBJ2-6; the match to TRBD1 covers 9 bases. This clonotype was sampled from a human donor with classical Hodgkin lymphoma. The CDR3 bases are TGCGCCAGCAGCTTGGAATTCTCGGGACAGGGAAATTCTGGGGCCAACGTCCTGACTTTC. Protein product: CASSLEFSGQGNSGANVLTF.